At least ten counts were recorded for the clone carrying this T cell receptor beta chain. Its antigen is unidentified. TCRdb used MiXCR to reprocess the 5' RACE reads, holding one entry per CDR3 protein. The data hold some 27,000 distinct CDR3 sequences, with about 5.2% observed a single time. The data derive from a study of CD8 T cells in ankylosing spondylitis. Study conclusions and caveats: Reportedly, significant enrichment of disease-linked clones occurred in matched ankylosing spondylitis synovial fluid. There was a TCR beta motif, made of 7 or 8 highly homologous variants, that appeared characteristic of ankylosing spondylitis blood. Disease-linked clones bore a CD8+ phenotype, appearing relatively rarely in peripheral blood. Some of the motif variants had earlier been found in reactive arthritis patients' fluid and blood.

The sequencing sample was made of blood, either unsorted or a sorted T cell fraction (not recorded which). The receptor comes from a female donor with ankylosing spondylitis or in good health (not recorded which).

The CDR3 reads CASSVGGLAINNEQFF. Written as DNA, the CDR3 is TGTGCCAGCAGCGTAGGGGGACTAGCCATAAACAATGAGCAGTTCTTC. V usage is TRBV9 and J usage is TRBJ2-1; 9 bases agree with TRBD2. The CDR3 totals 16 residues. Germline V gives CDR1 SGDLS, CDR2 YYNGEE. Trimming removed 0 bases from V and 5 bases from J; junction bases left unmatched: 6.